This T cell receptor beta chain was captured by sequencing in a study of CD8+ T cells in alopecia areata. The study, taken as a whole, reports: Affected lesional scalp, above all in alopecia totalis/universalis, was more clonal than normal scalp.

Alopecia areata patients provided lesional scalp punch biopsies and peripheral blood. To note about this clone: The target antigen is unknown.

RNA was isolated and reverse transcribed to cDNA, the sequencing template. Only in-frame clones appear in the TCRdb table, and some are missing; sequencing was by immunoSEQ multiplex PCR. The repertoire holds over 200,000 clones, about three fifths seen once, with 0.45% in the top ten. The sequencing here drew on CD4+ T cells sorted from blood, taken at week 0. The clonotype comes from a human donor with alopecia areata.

The CDR3 loop reads CASSFRGGSYGYTF. The CDR3, as DNA: TGTGCCAGCAGTTTCAGGGGGGGTAGCTATGGCTACACCTTC. V is TRBV27 and J is TRBJ1-2; 7 bases map to TRBD1. Germline loops: CDR1 MNHEY, CDR2 SMNVEV (reference sequence). V lost 3 bases, J lost 4 bases, and 5 bases stayed unmatched. The CDR3 has 14 amino acids.